The text below deals with one T cell receptor (beta chain). The entry originates in a study of response to subunit inactivated influenza vaccine. The CDR3 is 13 residues long. The germline V gene has CDR1 SGHAT and CDR2 FQNNGV. With 4 bases removed from V and 5 bases from J, the gap between germline ends came to 10 bases. TCRdb recomputed calls from the RT-PCR reads with MiXCR, one row per CDR3 protein. Of 150,000 to 200,000 distinct CDR3 sequences in the sample, about 12% were seen once. This sample also belongs to another study, concerning T cells expressing NK-cell markers. In that study: TCR beta cDNA was generated via 5'RACE template switching incorporating UMIs. Sequencing of TCR beta repertoires drew on sorted CD3+CD56+NKG2C+, CD3+CD56+NKG2C- and CD3+CD56-NKG2C+ T cells.

This receptor was identified in a man between 50 and 59 years old who received an inactivated influenza vaccine. V and J are TRBV11-2 and TRBJ2-3; D possibly corresponds to TRBD1 (5 bases). Here the sequenced sample was CD8+ T cells sorted from PBMCs, taken about 13 days after vaccination. The CDR3 loop is CASSSSGLDTQYF. CDR3 sequence (DNA): TGTGCCAGCAGCTCCTCAGGGTTAGATACGCAGTATTTT.